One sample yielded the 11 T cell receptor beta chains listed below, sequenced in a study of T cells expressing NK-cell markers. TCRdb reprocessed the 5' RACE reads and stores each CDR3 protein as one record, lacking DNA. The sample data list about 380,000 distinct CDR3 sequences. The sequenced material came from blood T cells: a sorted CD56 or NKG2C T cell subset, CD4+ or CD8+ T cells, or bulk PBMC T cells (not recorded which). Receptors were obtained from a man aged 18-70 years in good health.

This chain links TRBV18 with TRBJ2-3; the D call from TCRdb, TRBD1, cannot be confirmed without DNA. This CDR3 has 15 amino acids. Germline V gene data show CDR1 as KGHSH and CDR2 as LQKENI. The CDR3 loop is CASSPGGGPPDTQYF.

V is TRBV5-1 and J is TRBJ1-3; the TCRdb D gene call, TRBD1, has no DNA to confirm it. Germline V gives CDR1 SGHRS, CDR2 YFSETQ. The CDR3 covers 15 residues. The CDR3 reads CASSQTGPPGNTIYF.

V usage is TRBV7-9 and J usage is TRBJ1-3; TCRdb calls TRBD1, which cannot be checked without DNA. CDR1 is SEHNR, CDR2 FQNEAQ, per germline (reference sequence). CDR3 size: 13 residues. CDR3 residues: CATRGGSGNTIYF.

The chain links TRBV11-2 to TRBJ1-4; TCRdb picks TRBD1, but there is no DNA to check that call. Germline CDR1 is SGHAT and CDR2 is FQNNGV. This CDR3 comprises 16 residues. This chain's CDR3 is CASSAHGGLANEKLFF.

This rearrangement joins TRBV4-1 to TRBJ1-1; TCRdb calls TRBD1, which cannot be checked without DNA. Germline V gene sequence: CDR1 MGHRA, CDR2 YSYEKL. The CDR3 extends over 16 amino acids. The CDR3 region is CASSQGVGTLYTEAFF.

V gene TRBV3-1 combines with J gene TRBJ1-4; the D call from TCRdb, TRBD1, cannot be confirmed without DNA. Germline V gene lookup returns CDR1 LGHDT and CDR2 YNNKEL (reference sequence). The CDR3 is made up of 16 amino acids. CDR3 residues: CASSQKPGGINEKLFF.

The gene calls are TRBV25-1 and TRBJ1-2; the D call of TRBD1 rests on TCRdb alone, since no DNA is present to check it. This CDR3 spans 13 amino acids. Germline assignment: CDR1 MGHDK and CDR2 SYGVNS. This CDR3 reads CASSDLARDGYTF.

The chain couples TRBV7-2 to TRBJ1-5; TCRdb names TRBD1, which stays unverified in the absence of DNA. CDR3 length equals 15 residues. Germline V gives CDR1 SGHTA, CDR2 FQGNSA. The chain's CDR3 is CASSLYGTENQPQHF.

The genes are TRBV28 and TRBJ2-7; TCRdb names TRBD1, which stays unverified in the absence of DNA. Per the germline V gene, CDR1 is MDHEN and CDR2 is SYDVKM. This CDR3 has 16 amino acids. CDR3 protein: CASSFSGTGRTYEQYF.

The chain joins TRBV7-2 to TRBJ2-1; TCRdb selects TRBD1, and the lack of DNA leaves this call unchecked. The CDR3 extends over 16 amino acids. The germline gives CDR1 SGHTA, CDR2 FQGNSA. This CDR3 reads CASSVIGTWGYNEQFF. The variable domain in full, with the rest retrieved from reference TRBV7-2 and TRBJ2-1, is GAGVSQSPSNKVTEKGKDVELRCDPISGHTALYWYRQSLGQGLEFLIYFQGNSAPDKSGLPSDRFSAERTGGSVSTLTIQRTQQEDSAVYLCASSVIGTWGYNEQFFGPGTRLTVL.

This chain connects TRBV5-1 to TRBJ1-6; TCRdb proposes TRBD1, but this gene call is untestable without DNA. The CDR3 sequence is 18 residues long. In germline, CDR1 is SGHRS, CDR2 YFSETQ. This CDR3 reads CASSLEPSGQGANSPLHF.